One TCR beta chain is described in this entry. The antigen remains undetermined. Primers for the PCR totalled 60 Vbeta and 13 Jbeta. Profiled with immunoSEQ multiplex PCR; TCRdb holds only in-frame clones, not every one. The table has 150,000 to 200,000 clones, roughly three quarters seen once. This sample was included in a study of cytomegalovirus exposure and HLA in healthy donors. Study-wide results and limits: From TCR beta sequences, most subjects' HLA-A and HLA-B alleles were reportedly predicted accurately. The study flagged about 150 TCR beta chains as cytomegalovirus-associated. Later analysis suggested links between common viral pathogens and several top significant clusters.

Losses at the gene ends were 9 bases for V and 7 bases for J; bases not matched to a gene: 13. Looked up from germline, CDR1 is LNHDA and CDR2 is SQIVND (reference sequence). This CDR3 region has 14 residues. The receptor's source is a man aged 40-49 years in good health and CMV-seropositive. The chain is built from TRBV19 and TRBJ1-2; TRBD1 matches at 8 bases. Source material: PBMCs. The CDR3 loop is CASLTGQGTCGYTF. As DNA, the CDR3 is TGTGCCAGCCTCACCGGACAGGGAACCTGTGGCTACACCTTC.